This T cell receptor (beta chain) was sequenced for a study of OX40 agonist ivuxolimab in advanced cancers. Between the trimmed V and J ends, which lost 4 bases and 1 base, there was a span of 13 bases. Germline values: CDR1 KGHSH, CDR2 LQKENI. The CDR3 is 15 residues long. Sequencing was performed with immunoSEQ multiplex PCR; in TCRdb, only in-frame clones are kept and a portion is missing. Of 73,000 or so clones listed, 92% are singletons. This receptor was obtained from an adult with an advanced solid tumor such as melanoma, head and neck, liver or kidney cancer. Sequenced material: CD4+ or CD8+ T cells sorted from blood, taken in a trial of the OX40 agonist ivuxolimab. The gene calls are TRBV18 and TRBJ1-1; D is ambiguous. The CDR3 nucleotides read TGTGCCAGCTCACTGGGGTCACATGGGAACACTGAAGCTTTCTTT. Translating it yields CASSLGSHGNTEAFF.